The sequence of this T cell receptor (beta chain) was determined in a study of T-cell reconstitution after alpha-beta-depleted transplantation in children. Germline CDR1 reads MRHNA; CDR2 reads SNTAGT. This CDR3 is built from 13 residues. Preparing the TCRbeta library involved the use of unique molecular identifiers. From the PCR reads, TCRdb called clonotypes with MiXCR, one entry per CDR3 protein. The sample comprises about 640,000 distinct CDR3 sequences, around 16% of which are singletons, and 1.1% rests with the top ten. The receptor's source is a human donor who donated a stem cell graft to a child with acute myeloid leukemia. The sequencing used PBMCs from the stem cell graft donor, collected from the stem cell graft. The chain has TRBV6-4 and TRBJ2-1; 11 nucleotides agree with TRBD2. The CDR3 coding sequence is TGTGTCTTTAGCGGGGGGGCCTACAATGAGCAGTTCTTC. This sequence encodes CVFSGGAYNEQFF.